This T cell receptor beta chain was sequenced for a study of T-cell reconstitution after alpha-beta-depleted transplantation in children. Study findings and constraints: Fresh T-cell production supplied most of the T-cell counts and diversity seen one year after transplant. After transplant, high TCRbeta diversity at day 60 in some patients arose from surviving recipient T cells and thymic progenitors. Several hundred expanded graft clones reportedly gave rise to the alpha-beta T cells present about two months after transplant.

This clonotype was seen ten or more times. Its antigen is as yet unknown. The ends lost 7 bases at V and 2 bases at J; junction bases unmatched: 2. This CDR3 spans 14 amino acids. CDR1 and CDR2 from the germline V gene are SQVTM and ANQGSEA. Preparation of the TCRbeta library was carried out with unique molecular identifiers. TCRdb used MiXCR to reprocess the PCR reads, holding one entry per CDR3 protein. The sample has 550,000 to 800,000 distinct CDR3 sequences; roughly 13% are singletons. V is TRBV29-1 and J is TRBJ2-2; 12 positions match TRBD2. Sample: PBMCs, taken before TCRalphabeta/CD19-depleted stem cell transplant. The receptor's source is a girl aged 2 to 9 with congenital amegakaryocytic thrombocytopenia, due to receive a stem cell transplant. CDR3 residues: CSGTSGENTGELFF. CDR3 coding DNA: TGCAGCGGGACTAGCGGGGAAAACACCGGGGAGCTGTTTTTT.